The 23 T cell receptor beta chains in this list originate from one sample, sequenced in a study of T cell responses to AZD1222 COVID-19 vaccine. The table came from immunoSEQ multiplex PCR; TCRdb's copy has only in-frame clones and leaves some out. The repertoire has 80,000 to 100,000 clones, around 85% of them found once; the top ten carry roughly 6.3%. The source was peripheral blood, collected on day 0 of AZD1222 vaccination. The receptors here all came from an adult in good health.

Concerning this clone: Other DNA sequences in the sample encode the same CDR3. Written as DNA, the CDR3 is TGTGCCAGCAGCTTAGGGACAGGGGGAGGAAACACCATATATTTT. Residues: CASSLGTGGGNTIYF. The V gene is TRBV7-6, the J gene TRBJ1-3; 10 nucleotides match TRBD1. This CDR3 has 15 residues. J lost 4 bases, V lost 1 base, and 1 base had no gene match. Germline CDR1 reads SGHVS; CDR2 reads FNYEAQ.

The V call is TRBV30, the J call TRBJ2-7; D is unclear. The CDR3 sequence is 13 residues long. V was trimmed by 5 bases and J by 0 bases, leaving 11 bases between them. Germline V gives CDR1 GTSNPN, CDR2 SVGIG (reference sequence). CDR3 protein: CAWSQALSYEQYF. The CDR3 nucleotides are TGTGCCTGGTCCCAGGCCCTCTCCTACGAGCAGTACTTC. The whole variable domain, remainder taken from reference TRBV30 and TRBJ2-7, is SQTIHQWPATLVQPVGSPLSLECTVEGTSNPNLYWYRQAAGRGLQLLFYSVGIGQISSEVPQNLSASRPQDRQFILSSKKLLLSDSGFYLCAWSQALSYEQYFGPGTRLTVT.

This clone has more than one count but fewer than ten. J is TRBJ2-3 and V is TRBV7-7; the match to TRBD1 covers 11 bases. This CDR3 has 15 residues. J was trimmed by 5 bases and V by 5 bases; bases with no gene match: 6. Per the germline V gene, CDR1 is SSHAT and CDR2 is FNYEAQ (reference sequence). CDR3 residues: CASSQGTGGQDTQYF. CDR3 coding DNA: TGTGCCAGCAGCCAAGGGACAGGGGGTCAAGATACGCAGTATTTT. The full variable domain, completed using reference TRBV7-7 and TRBJ2-3, is GAGVSQSPRYKVTKRGQDVTLRCDPISSHATLYWYQQALGQGPEFLTYFNYEAQPDKSGLPSDRFSAERPEGSISTLTIQRTEQRDSAMYRCASSQGTGGQDTQYFGPGTRLTVL.

The sample holds one count of this clone. This chain links TRBV14 with TRBJ2-2; unclear D gene. The CDR3 covers 14 residues. The germline V and J ends were trimmed by 6 bases and 8 bases, with 16 bases remaining between them. Germline CDR1 and CDR2: SGHDN and FVKESK. This CDR3 is CASSPTDQTGELFF. CDR3 sequence (DNA): TGTGCCAGCAGTCCCACGGACCAGACAGGGGAGCTGTTTTTT.

CDR3: CASSRTGEAFF. As DNA, the CDR3 is TGTGCCAGCAGCCGGACAGGTGAAGCTTTCTTT. The V gene is TRBV5-6, the J gene TRBJ1-1; TRBD1 matches 7 bases. This CDR3 comprises 11 residues. The germline gives CDR1 SGHDT, CDR2 YYEEEE. With V trimmed by 4 bases and J by 7 bases, 1 base remained unmatched.

This chain uses TRBV30 with TRBJ1-1, with 7 nucleotides matching TRBD1. CDR1 is GTSNPN and CDR2 is SVGIG in the germline V gene (reference sequence). The CDR3 runs to 13 residues. Trimming at V came to 2 bases and at J to 5 bases, leaving 5 bases not matched to a gene. The CDR3 nucleotides are TGTGCCTGGAGTCCCCGACAGGGTACTGAAGCTTTCTTT. Amino acid sequence: CAWSPRQGTEAFF.

This chain uses TRBV7-3 with TRBJ1-2; 8 bases align to TRBD1. The CDR3 is 15 amino acids. Germline V lookup: CDR1 SGHTA, CDR2 FQGTGA. J lost 6 bases, V lost 2 bases, and 8 bases had no gene match. The CDR3 nucleotides are TGTGCCAGCAGCTTAGATCCAGGGGGCGGGAATGGCTACACCTTC. Encoded protein: CASSLDPGGGNGYTF.

The chain carries TRBV6-2 or TRBV6-3 and TRBJ2-3, with TRBD1 matching over 7 bases. CDR3 length equals 15 residues. J was trimmed by 0 bases and V by 2 bases; bases with no gene match: 2. Germline V gene data show CDR1 as MNHEY and CDR2 as SVGEGT. The CDR3 protein is CASSYRDSSTDTQYF. CDR3 in DNA: TGTGCCAGCAGTTACAGGGACAGTAGCACAGATACGCAGTATTTT.

This chain joins TRBV28 and TRBJ2-7, with 7 nucleotides matching TRBD1. The CDR3 totals 13 residues. The germline CDR1 and CDR2 sequences are MDHEN and SYDVKM. The CDR3, as DNA: TGTACCTCAACCGGGACAGCTACCTACGAGCAGTACTTC. Protein product: CTSTGTATYEQYF. The full variable domain, rest sourced from reference TRBV28 and TRBJ2-7, is DVKVTQSSRYLVKRTGEKVFLECVQDMDHENMFWYRQDPGLGLRLIYFSYDVKMKEKGDIPEGYSVSREKKERFSLILESASTNQTSMYLCTSTGTATYEQYFGPGTRLTVT.

This chain connects TRBV18 to TRBJ1-1; 11 bases fit TRBD1. With 2 bases clipped from V and 8 bases from J, the junction kept 13 bases outside the gene matches. The germline V gene has CDR1 KGHSH and CDR2 LQKENI. This CDR3 has 17 amino acids. The CDR3 sequence is CASSPAGTGGRGREAFF. CDR3 DNA: TGTGCCAGCTCACCAGCGGGGACAGGGGGAAGGGGTCGAGAAGCTTTCTTT.

The gene calls are TRBV2 and TRBJ2-7, with D uncertain. Germline CDR1 is SNHLY and CDR2 is FYNNEI. The CDR3 runs 11 residues. V was pared by 4 bases and J by 3 bases, with 4 bases between. The CDR3 DNA is TGTGCCAGCAGTGGGGGCTACGAGCAGTACTTC. Its translation is CASSGGYEQYF.

The rearrangement uses TRBV11-3 and TRBJ1-1; no clear D gene. This CDR3 is 12 amino acids long. Germline values: CDR1 SGHNT, CDR2 YENEEA. V shed 6 bases and J shed 0 bases, with 5 bases lying between them. CDR3 in DNA: TGTGCCAGCAGTAACATGAACACTGAAGCTTTCTTT. It codes for CASSNMNTEAFF.

J is TRBJ1-1 and V is TRBV6-1; 7 nucleotides agree with TRBD1. The trim removed 2 bases at V and 5 bases at J, leaving 5 bases unmatched. Per the germline V gene, CDR1 is MNHNS and CDR2 is SASEGT. The CDR3 consists of 14 residues. CDR3 nucleotide sequence: TGTGCCAGCAGTGAAATGACAGGGAGGACTGAAGCTTTCTTT. Translated, it gives CASSEMTGRTEAFF.

The gene calls are TRBV24-1 and TRBJ2-5; D remains ambiguous. The germline V and J ends were trimmed by 3 bases and 3 bases, with 7 bases remaining between them. Germline V gene lookup returns CDR1 KGHDR and CDR2 SFDVKD. The CDR3 consists of 13 residues. CDR3 DNA: TGTGCCACCAGTGATACCAAAAAAGAGACCCAGTACTTC. It yields the protein CATSDTKKETQYF.

V and J are TRBV7-9 and TRBJ2-5, with TRBD1 matching 8 bases. This CDR3 is 15 amino acids long. The J segment lost 1 base and the V segment lost 5 bases, leaving 6 bases of the junction unmatched. CDR1 and CDR2 (germline): SEHNR, FQNEAQ (reference sequence). For the CDR3, the DNA is TGTGCCAGCAGCGATACAGGGGGTCGCCAAGAGACCCAGTACTTC. This translates into CASSDTGGRQETQYF.

This clone was observed a few times. This chain links TRBV5-1 with TRBJ2-3; tentative D call: TRBD2 (6 bases). Germline CDR1 reads SGHRS; CDR2 reads YFSETQ. The CDR3 is 17 residues long. Trimming pared 6 bases from V and 6 bases from J, leaving 26 bases between. DNA for the CDR3: TGCGCCAGCAACCACGGGGGTCGGACCGGACGGAAGGATACGCAGTATTTT. Amino acids: CASNHGGRTGRKDTQYF.

The chain is built from TRBV29-1 and TRBJ2-2, with a tentative D call TRBD2 (5 bases). Germline V gene lookup returns CDR1 SQVTM and CDR2 ANQGSEA. The CDR3 is made up of 14 amino acids. The ends were cut back, 5 bases at V and 4 bases at J, with 14 bases in the middle. The CDR3 DNA follows: TGCAGCGTTACTGTCTCAGGAGGCACCGGGGAGCTGTTTTTT. It codes for CSVTVSGGTGELFF.

The chain combines TRBV7-9 with TRBJ2-3, with 7 bases aligning to TRBD2. This CDR3 has 16 amino acids. V shed 5 bases, J shed 3 bases, and the junction held 11 bases outside the gene matches. Germline V CDR1 and CDR2: SEHNR, FQNEAQ (reference sequence). The CDR3 protein is CASSPASGGRTDTQYF. The CDR3 coding sequence is TGTGCCAGCAGCCCCGCCTCGGGGGGTAGGACAGATACGCAGTATTTT. The full variable domain, in which reference TRBV7-9 and TRBJ2-3 provide the parts outside the CDR3, is DTGVSQNPRHKITKRGQNVTFRCDPISEHNRLYWYRQTLGQGPEFLTYFQNEAQLEKSRLLSDRFSAERPKGSFSTLEIQRTEQGDSAMYLCASSPASGGRTDTQYFGPGTRLTVL.

This rearrangement joins TRBV10-3 to TRBJ2-1; either TRBD1 or TRBD2 may fit D (5 bases each). Between the trimmed V and J ends, which lost 0 bases and 8 bases, there was a span of 14 bases. The germline CDR1 and CDR2 sequences are ENHRY and SYGVKD. The CDR3 covers 15 residues. The CDR3 reads CAISESRLRGDEQFF. The CDR3 coding sequence is TGTGCCATCAGTGAGTCGAGACTCAGAGGGGATGAGCAGTTCTTC.

The rearrangement joins TRBV6-2 or TRBV6-3 to TRBJ2-7; 11 bases line up with TRBD1. Losses at the gene ends were 5 bases for V and 4 bases for J; bases not matched to a gene: 4. The CDR3 runs to 14 residues. From germline, CDR1 is MNHEY and CDR2 SVGEGT. The CDR3 here is CASSRGQGVYEQYF. CDR3 DNA: TGTGCCAGCAGTCGGGGACAGGGGGTTTACGAGCAGTACTTC.

The rearrangement joins TRBV27 to TRBJ2-5; 12 bases fit TRBD2. Trimming at V came to 0 bases and at J to 9 bases, leaving 8 bases not matched to a gene. The CDR3 consists of 16 residues. CDR1 and CDR2 (germline): MNHEY, SMNVEV (reference sequence). DNA of the CDR3: TGTGCCAGCAGTTTATCTCTAGCGGGGGGGCTGGGGGCCCAGTACTTC. Translation: CASSLSLAGGLGAQYF.

The chain employs TRBV7-2 and TRBJ1-5; unclear D gene. CDR3 length: 13 residues. CDR1 is SGHTA, CDR2 FQGNSA, per germline. V shed 3 bases and J shed 7 bases, with 10 bases lying between them. CDR3 DNA: TGTGCCAGCAGCTTGTTCTCTGGACAGCCCCAGCATTTT. Its protein product is CASSLFSGQPQHF.

The chain joins TRBV27 to TRBJ1-4; 7 bases agree with TRBD1. There are 15 residues in the CDR3. CDR1 and CDR2 (germline): MNHEY, SMNVEV (reference sequence). The ends lost 2 bases at V and 2 bases at J; junction bases unmatched: 2. The chain's CDR3 is CASSLAQGTNEKLFF. The DNA of the CDR3 is TGTGCCAGCAGTTTAGCACAGGGGACTAATGAAAAACTGTTTTTT.